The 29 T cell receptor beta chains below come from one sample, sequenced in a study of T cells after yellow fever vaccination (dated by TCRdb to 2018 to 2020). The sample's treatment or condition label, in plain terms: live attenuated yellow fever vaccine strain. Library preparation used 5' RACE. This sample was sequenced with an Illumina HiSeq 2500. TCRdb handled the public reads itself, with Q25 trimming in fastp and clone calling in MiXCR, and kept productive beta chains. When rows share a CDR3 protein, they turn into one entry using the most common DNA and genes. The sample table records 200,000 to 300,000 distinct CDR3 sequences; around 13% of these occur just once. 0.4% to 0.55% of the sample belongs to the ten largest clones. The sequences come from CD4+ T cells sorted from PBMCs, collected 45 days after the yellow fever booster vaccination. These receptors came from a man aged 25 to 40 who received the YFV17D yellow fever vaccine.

The CDR3 loop reads CASSQGRGTYNEQFF. CDR3 nucleotide sequence: TGTGCCAGCAGCCAAGGACGGGGTACCTACAATGAGCAGTTCTTC. V gene TRBV3-1 combines with J gene TRBJ2-1, with D perhaps TRBD2 (5 bases). The germline V gene has CDR1 LGHDT and CDR2 YNNKEL (reference sequence). V lost 1 base and J 2 bases, leaving 9 bases between the germline ends. This CDR3 has 15 residues.

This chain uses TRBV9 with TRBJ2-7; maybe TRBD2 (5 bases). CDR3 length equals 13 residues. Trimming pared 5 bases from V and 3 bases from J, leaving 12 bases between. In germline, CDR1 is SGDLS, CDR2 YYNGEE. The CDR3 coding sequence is TGTGCCAGCAGTCCATTCGAGGGCTACGAGCAGTACTTC. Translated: CASSPFEGYEQYF.

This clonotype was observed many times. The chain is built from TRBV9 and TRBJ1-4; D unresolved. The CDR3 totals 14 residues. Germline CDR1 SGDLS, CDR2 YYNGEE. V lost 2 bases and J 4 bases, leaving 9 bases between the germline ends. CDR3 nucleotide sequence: TGTGCCAGCAGCGTCGGCGGTTATAATGAAAAACTGTTTTTT. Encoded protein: CASSVGGYNEKLFF.

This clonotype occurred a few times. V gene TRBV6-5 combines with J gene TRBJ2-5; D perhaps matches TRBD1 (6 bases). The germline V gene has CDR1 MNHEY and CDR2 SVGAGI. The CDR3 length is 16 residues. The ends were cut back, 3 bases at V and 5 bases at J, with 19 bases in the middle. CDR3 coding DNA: TGTGCCAGCAGTTATCAAACGACAGGCGCGCTGGAGACCCAGTACTTC. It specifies CASSYQTTGALETQYF.

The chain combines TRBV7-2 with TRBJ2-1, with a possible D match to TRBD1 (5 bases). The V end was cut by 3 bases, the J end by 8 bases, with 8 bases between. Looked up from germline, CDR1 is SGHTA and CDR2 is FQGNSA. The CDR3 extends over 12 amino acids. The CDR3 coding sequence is TGTGCCAGCAGCTTCGCAGGGTATGAGCAGTTCTTC. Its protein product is CASSFAGYEQFF.

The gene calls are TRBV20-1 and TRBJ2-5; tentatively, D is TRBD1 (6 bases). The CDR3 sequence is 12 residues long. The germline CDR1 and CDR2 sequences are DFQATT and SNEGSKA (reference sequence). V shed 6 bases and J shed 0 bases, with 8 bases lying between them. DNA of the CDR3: TGCAGTGCACGGACAGACCAAGAGACCCAGTACTTC. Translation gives CSARTDQETQYF.

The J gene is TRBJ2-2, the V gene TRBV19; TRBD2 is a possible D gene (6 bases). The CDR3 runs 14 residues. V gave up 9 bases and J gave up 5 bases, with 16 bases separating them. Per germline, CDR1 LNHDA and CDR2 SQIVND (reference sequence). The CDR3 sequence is CASLRSGRTGELFF. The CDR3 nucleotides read TGTGCCAGCCTGCGTAGCGGTAGGACCGGGGAGCTGTTTTTT. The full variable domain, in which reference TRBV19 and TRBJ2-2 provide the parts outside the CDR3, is DGGITQSPKYLFRKEGQNVTLSCEQNLNHDAMYWYRQDPGQGLRLIYYSQIVNDFQKGDIAEGYSVSREKKESFPLTVTSAQKNPTAFYLCASLRSGRTGELFFGEGSRLTVL.

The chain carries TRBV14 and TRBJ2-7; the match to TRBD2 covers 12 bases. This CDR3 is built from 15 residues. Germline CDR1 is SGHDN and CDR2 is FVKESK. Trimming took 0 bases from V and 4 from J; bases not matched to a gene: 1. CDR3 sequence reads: CASSQELAGGYEQYF. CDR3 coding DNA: TGTGCCAGCAGCCAAGAACTAGCGGGAGGATACGAGCAGTACTTC. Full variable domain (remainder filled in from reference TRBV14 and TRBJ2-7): EAGVTQFPSHSVIEKGQTVTLRCDPISGHDNLYWYRRVMGKEIKFLLHFVKESKQDESGMPNNRFLAERTGGTYSTLKVQPAELEDSGVYFCASSQELAGGYEQYFGPGTRLTVT.

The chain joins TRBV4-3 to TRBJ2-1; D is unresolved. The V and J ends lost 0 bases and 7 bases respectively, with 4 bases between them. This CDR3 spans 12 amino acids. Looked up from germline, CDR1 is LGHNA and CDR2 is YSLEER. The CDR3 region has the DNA TGCGCCAGCAGCCAAGACGGTAATGAGCAGTTCTTC. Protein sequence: CASSQDGNEQFF.

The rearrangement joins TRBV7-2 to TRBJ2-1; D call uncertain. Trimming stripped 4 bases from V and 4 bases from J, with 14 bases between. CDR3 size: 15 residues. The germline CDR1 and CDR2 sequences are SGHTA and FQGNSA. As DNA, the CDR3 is TGTGCCAGCAGCTCCACGGTCACGACTTACAATGAGCAGTTCTTC. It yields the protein CASSSTVTTYNEQFF.

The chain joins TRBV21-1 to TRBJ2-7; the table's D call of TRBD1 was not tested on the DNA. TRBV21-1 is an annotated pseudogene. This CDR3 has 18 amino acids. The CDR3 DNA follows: TGTGCCAGCACCAGGAAGGGAAGGGGGGAGAGGAGTTCCTACGAGCAGTACTTC. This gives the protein CASTRKGRGERSSYEQYF.

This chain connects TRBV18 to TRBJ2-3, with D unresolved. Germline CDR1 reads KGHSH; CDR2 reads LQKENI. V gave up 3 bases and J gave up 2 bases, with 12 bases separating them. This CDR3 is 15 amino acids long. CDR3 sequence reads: CASSPESPITDTQYF. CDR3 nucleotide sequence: TGTGCCAGCTCACCGGAGAGTCCAATCACAGATACGCAGTATTTT.

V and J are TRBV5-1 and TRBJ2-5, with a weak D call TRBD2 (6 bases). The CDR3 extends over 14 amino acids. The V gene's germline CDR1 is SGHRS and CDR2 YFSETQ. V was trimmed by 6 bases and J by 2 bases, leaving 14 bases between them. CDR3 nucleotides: TGCGCCAGCACCAACCGCGGGGTACAAGAGACCCAGTACTTC. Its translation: CASTNRGVQETQYF.

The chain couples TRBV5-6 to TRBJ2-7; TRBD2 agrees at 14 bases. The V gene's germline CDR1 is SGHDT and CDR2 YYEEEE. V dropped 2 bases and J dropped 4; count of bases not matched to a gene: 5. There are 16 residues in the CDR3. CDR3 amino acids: CASSFGGTSGRYEQYF. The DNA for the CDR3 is TGTGCCAGCAGCTTCGGTGGGACTAGCGGGAGATACGAGCAGTACTTC. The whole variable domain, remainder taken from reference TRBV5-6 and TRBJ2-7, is DAGVTQSPTHLIKTRGQQVTLRCSPKSGHDTVSWYQQALGQGPQFIFQYYEEEERQRGNFPDRFSGHQFPNYSSELNVNALLLGDSALYLCASSFGGTSGRYEQYFGPGTRLTVT.

CDR3: CASSGTGVETQYF. The CDR3, as DNA: TGTGCCAGCAGTGGGACCGGCGTCGAGACCCAGTACTTC. The V and J genes are TRBV2 and TRBJ2-5; D is ambiguous. With 4 bases removed from V and 5 bases from J, the gap between germline ends came to 11 bases. This CDR3 has 13 residues. The germline V gene has CDR1 SNHLY and CDR2 FYNNEI.

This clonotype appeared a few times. The CDR3, as DNA: TGCGCCAGCAGCCCGGACAGTGGTCGGGGTGGCTACACCTTC. Translation gives CASSPDSGRGGYTF. J is TRBJ1-2 and V is TRBV5-1; D perhaps matches TRBD1 (6 bases). The CDR3 spans 14 residues. Germline-derived CDR1 and CDR2 are SGHRS and YFSETQ. V was shortened by 4 bases and J by 7 bases, with 17 bases between the two germline ends.

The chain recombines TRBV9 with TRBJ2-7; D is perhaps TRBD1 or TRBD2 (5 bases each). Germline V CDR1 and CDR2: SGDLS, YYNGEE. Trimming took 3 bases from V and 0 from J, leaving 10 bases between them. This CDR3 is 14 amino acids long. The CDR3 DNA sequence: TGTGCCAGCAGCGGAGGGGCAGACTCCTACGAGCAGTACTTC. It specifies CASSGGADSYEQYF.

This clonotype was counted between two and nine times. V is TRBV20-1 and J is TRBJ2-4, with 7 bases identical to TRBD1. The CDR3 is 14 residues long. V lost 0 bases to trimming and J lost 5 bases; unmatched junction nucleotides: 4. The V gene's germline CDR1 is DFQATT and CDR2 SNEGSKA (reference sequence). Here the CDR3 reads CSAREDRAQNIQYF. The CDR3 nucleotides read TGCAGTGCTAGAGAAGACAGGGCCCAAAACATTCAGTACTTC.

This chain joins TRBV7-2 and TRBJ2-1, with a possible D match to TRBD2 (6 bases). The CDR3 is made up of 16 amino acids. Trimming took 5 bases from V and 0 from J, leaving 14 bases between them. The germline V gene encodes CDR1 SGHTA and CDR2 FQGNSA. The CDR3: CASSPQGGISYNEQFF. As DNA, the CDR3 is TGTGCCAGCAGCCCCCAGGGCGGGATCTCCTACAATGAGCAGTTCTTC.

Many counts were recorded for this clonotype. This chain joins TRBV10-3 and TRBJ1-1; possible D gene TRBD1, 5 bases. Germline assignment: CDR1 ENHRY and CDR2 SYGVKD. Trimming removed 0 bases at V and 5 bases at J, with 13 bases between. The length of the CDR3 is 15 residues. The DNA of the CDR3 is TGTGCCATCAGTGAGTCTTCCGGGGGATGGACTGAAGCTTTCTTT. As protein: CAISESSGGWTEAFF.

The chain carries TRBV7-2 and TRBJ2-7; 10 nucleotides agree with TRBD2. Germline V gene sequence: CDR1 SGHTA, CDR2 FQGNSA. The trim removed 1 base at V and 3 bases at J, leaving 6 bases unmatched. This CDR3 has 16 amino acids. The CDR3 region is CASSLGVASGSYEQYF. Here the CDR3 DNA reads TGTGCCAGCAGCTTAGGGGTGGCTAGCGGGAGCTACGAGCAGTACTTC.

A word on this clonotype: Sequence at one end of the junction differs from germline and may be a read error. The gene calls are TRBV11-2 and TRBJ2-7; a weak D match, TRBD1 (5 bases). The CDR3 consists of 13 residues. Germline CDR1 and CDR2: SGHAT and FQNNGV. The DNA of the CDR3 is TGTGCCAGAAGCTTGCCAGGGACCTACGAGCAGTACTTC. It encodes CARSLPGTYEQYF.

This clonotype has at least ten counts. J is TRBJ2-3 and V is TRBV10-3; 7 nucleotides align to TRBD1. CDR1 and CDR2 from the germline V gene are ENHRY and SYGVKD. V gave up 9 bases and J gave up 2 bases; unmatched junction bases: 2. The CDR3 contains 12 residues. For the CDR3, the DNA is TGTGCCATACAGGGGATCACAGATACGCAGTATTTT. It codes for CAIQGITDTQYF.

In DNA, the CDR3 is TGCAGTGCCCTTTGGGGGAGGGCCAAAGATACGCAGTATTTT. Translated: CSALWGRAKDTQYF. The chain is built from TRBV20-1 and TRBJ2-3; 7 bases map to TRBD2. This CDR3 comprises 14 residues. Germline CDR1 is DFQATT and CDR2 is SNEGSKA (reference sequence). The trim removed 6 bases at V and 5 bases at J, leaving 11 bases unmatched.

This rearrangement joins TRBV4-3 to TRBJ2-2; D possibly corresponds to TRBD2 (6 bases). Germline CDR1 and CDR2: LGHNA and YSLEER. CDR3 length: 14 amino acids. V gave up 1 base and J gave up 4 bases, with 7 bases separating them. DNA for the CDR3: TGCGCCAGCAGCCAAGGGGGGGTCACCGGGGAGCTGTTTTTT. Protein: CASSQGGVTGELFF.

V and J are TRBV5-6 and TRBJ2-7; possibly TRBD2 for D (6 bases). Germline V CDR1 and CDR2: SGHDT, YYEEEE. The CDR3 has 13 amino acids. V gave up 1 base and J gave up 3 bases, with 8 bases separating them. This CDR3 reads CASSLWGLYEQYF. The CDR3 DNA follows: TGTGCCAGCAGCTTGTGGGGACTCTACGAGCAGTACTTC.

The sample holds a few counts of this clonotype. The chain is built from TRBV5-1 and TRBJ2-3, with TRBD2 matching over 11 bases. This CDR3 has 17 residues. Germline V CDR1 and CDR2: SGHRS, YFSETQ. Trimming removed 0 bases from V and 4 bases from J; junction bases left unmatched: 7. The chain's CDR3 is CASSLAPDSGRADTQYF. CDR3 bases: TGCGCCAGCAGCTTGGCCCCAGATAGCGGGAGGGCAGATACGCAGTATTTT.

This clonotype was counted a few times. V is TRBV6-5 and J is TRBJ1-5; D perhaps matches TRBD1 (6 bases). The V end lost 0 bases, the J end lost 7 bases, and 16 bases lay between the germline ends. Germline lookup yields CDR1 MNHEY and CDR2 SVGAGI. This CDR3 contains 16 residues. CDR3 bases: TGTGCCAGCAGTTACTCGAGGGGGGGGAGTGGCCAGCCCCAGCATTTT. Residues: CASSYSRGGSGQPQHF.

The CDR3 is CASSVAGVSYNEQFF. CDR3 in DNA: TGCGCCAGCAGCGTAGCGGGAGTGTCCTACAATGAGCAGTTCTTC. The chain links TRBV5-1 to TRBJ2-1, with TRBD2 identical over 9 bases. Per germline, CDR1 SGHRS and CDR2 YFSETQ. This CDR3 contains 15 residues. Trimming cost V 4 bases and J 1 base; bases outside gene matches: 3.